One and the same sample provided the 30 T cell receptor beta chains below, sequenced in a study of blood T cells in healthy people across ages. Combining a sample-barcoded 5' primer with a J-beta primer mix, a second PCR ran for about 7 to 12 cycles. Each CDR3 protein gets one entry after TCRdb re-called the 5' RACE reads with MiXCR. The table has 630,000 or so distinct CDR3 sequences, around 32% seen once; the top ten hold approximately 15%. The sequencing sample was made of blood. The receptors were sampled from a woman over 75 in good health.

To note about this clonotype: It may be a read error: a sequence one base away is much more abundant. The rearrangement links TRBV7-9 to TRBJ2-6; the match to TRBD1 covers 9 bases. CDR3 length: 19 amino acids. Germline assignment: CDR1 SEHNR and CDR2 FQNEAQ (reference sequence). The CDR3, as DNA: TGTGCCAGCAGCTTAAATCAACAGGGGGCTATTAGAGGGGCCAACGTCCCGACTTTC. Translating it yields CASSLNQQGAIRGANVPTF.

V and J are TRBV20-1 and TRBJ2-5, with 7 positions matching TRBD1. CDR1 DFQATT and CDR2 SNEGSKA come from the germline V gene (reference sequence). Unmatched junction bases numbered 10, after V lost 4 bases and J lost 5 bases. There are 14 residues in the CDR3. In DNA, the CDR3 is TGCAGTGCTACCCCGACAGGGATGAGGGAGACCCAGTACTTC. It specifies CSATPTGMRETQYF.

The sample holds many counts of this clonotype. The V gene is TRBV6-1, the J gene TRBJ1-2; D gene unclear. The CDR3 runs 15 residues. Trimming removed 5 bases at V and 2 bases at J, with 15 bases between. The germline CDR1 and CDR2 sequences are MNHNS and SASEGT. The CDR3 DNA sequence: TGTGCCAGCAGTACCCCAGGTGACGCCAACTATGGCTACACCTTC. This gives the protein CASSTPGDANYGYTF.

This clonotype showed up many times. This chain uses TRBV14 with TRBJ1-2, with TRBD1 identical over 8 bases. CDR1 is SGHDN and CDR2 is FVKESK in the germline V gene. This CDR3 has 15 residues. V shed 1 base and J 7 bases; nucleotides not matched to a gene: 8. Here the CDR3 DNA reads TGTGCCAGCAGCCAAGGGGGCAGGGGGCATTCTGGCTACACCTTC. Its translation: CASSQGGRGHSGYTF.

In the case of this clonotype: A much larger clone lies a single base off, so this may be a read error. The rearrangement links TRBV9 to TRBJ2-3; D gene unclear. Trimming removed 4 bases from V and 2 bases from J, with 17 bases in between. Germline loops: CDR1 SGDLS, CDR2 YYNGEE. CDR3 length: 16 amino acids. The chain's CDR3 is CASSPGPNSFTDTQYF. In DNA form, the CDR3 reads TGTGCCAGCAGCCCAGGACCCAACAGTTTCACAGATACGCAGTATTTT.

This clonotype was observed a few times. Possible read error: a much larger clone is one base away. CDR3 in amino acids: CSVENRGGYTF. DNA for the CDR3: TGCAGCGTTGAGAACAGGGGGGGCTACACCTTC. The J gene is TRBJ1-2, the V gene TRBV29-1; 8 bases fit TRBD1. V shed 3 bases, J shed 8 bases, and the junction held 2 bases outside the gene matches. The CDR3 has 11 residues. Germline CDR1 is SQVTM and CDR2 is ANQGSEA.

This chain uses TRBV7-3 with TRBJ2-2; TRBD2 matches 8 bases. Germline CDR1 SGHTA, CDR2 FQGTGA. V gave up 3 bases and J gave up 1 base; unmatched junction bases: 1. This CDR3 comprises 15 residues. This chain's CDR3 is CASSLGLGNTGELFF. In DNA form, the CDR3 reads TGTGCCAGCAGCTTGGGACTAGGGAACACCGGGGAGCTGTTTTTT.

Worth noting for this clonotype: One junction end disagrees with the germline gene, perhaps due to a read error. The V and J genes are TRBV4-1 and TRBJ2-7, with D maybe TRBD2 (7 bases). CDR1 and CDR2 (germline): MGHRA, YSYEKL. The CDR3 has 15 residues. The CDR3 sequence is CTSSQEGGPSYEQYF. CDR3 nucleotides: TGCACCAGCAGCCAAGAGGGGGGGCCGTCCTACGAGCAGTACTTC.

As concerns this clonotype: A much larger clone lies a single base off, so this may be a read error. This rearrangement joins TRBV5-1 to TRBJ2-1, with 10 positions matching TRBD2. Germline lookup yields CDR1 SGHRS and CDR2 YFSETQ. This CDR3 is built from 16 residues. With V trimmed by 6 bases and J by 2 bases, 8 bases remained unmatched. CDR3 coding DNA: TGCGCCAGCAACAGTCTAGCGGGGGCCGCCTACAATGAGCAGTTCTTC. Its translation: CASNSLAGAAYNEQFF. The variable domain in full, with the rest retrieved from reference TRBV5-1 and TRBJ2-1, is KAGVTQTPRYLIKTRGQQVTLSCSPISGHRSVSWYQQTPGQGLQFLFEYFSETQRNKGNFPGRFSGRQFSNSRSEMNVSTLELGDSALYLCASNSLAGAAYNEQFFGPGTRLTVL.

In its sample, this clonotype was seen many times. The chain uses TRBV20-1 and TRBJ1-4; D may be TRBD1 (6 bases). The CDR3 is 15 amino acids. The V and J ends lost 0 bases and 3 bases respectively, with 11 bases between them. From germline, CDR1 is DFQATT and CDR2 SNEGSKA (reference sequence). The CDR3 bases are TGCAGTGCTAGAGATATGGGGGCCGCTAATGAAAAACTGTTTTTT. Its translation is CSARDMGAANEKLFF.

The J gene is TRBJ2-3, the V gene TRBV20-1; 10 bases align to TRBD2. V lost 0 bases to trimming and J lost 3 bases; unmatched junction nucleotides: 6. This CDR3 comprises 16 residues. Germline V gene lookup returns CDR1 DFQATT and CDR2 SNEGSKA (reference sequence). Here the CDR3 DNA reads TGCAGTGCTAGAGATCTAGCGGGAGTAAGGACAGATACGCAGTATTTT. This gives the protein CSARDLAGVRTDTQYF.

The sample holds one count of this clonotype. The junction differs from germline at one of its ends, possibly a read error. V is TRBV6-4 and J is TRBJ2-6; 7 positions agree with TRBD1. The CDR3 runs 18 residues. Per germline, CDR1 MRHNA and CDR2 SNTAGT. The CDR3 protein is CASSDSTGARSGANVPTF. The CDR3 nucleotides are TGTGCCAGCAGTGACTCAACAGGGGCAAGGTCCGGGGCCAATGTCCCGACTTTC.

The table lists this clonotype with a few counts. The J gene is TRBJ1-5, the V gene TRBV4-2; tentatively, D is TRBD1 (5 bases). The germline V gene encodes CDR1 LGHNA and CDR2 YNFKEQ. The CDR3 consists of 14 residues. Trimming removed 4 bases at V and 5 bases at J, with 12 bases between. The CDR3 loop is CASSRSGGDQPQHF. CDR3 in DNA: TGTGCCAGCAGCCGTTCCGGGGGGGATCAGCCCCAGCATTTT.

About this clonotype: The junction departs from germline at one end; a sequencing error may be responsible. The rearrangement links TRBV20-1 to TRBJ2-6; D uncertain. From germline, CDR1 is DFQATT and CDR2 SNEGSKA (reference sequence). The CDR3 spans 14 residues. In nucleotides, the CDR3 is TGCAGTGCTAGAGATATTACGAGGCCCAACGTCCCGACTTTC. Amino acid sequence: CSARDITRPNVPTF.

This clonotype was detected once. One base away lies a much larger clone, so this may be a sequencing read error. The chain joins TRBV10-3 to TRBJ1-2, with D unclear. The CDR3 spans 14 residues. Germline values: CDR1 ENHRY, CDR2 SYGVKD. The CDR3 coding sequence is TGTGCCATCAGTGACCCCGGGGAGCAAGTGGGCTACGCCTTC. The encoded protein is CAISDPGEQVGYAF.

The CDR3 DNA reads TGCAGTGCTAGAGATGTCCGCGGGGGGGTACACAATGAGCAGTTCTTC. Protein product: CSARDVRGGVHNEQFF. The chain links TRBV20-1 to TRBJ2-7; 9 positions agree with TRBD2. The assigned J gene may be wrong: the sequence end matches TRBJ2-1 better. The CDR3 is 16 amino acids. Germline V gene lookup returns CDR1 DFQATT and CDR2 SNEGSKA (reference sequence).

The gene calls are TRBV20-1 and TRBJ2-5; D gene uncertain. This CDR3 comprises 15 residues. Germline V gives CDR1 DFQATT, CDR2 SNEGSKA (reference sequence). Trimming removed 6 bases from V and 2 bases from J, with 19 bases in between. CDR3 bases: TGCAGTGCACGGGCTCCGTGGCAGGCACAAGAGACCCAGTACTTC. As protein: CSARAPWQAQETQYF.

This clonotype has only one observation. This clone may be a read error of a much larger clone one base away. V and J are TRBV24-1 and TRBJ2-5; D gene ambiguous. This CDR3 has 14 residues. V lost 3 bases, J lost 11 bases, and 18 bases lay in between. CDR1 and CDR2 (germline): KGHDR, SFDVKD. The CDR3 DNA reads TGTGCCACCAGTGATCCCTTTAAGGGTCTTGAGCAGTACTTC. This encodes CATSDPFKGLEQYF.

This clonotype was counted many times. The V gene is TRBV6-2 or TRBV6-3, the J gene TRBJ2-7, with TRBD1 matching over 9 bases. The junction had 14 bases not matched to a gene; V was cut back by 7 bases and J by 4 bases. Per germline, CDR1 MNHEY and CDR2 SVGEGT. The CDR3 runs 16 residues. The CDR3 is CASTTNPGQGVYEQYF. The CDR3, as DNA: TGTGCCAGCACGACTAATCCGGGACAGGGTGTTTACGAGCAGTACTTC.

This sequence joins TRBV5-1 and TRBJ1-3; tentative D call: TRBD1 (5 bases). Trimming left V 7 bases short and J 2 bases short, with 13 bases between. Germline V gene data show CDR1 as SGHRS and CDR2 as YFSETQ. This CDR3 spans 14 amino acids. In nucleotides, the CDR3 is TGCGCCAGCGGGGACCAGGGCCCTGGAAACACCATATATTTT. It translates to CASGDQGPGNTIYF.

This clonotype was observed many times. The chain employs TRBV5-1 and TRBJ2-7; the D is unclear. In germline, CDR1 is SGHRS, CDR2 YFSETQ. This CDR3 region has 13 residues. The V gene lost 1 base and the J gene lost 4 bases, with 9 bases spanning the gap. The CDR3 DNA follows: TGCGCCAGCAGCTTGCAACTCTCTTACGAGCAGTACTTC. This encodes CASSLQLSYEQYF.

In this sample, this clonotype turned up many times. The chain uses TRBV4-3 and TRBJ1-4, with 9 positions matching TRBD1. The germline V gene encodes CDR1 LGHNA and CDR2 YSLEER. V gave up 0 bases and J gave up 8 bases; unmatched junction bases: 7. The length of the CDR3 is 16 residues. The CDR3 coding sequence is TGCGCCAGCAGCCAAGATTGGGGACAGGGAGGGGAAAAACTGTTTTTT. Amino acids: CASSQDWGQGGEKLFF.

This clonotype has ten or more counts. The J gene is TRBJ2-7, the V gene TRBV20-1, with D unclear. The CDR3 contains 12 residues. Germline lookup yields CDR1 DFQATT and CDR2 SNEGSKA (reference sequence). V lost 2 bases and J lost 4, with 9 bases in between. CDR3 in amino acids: CSARPLGYEQYF. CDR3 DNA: TGCAGTGCTAGACCTCTCGGGTACGAGCAGTACTTC.

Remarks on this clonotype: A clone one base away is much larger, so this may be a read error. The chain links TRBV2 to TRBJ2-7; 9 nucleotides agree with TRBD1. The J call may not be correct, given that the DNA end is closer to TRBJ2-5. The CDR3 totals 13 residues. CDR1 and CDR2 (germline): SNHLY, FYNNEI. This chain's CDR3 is CTSRTGGAETQYF. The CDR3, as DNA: TGTACCAGCAGAACAGGGGGCGCGGAGACCCAGTACTTC.

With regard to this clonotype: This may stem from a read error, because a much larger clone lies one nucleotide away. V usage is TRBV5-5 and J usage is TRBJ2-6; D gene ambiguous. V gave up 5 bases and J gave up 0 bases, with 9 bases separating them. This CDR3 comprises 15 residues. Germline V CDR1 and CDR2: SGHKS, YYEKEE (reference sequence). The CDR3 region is CASSRADSGANVLTF. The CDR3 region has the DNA TGTGCCAGCAGTCGGGCCGACTCTGGGGCCAACGTCCTGACTTTC.

The CDR3 region is CATLSRGPYEQYF. The CDR3 DNA reads TGTGCCACCTTGAGCAGGGGCCCCTACGAGCAGTACTTC. This rearrangement joins TRBV15 to TRBJ2-4; a possible D gene is TRBD1 (6 bases). The J call is doubtful: the DNA matches TRBJ2-7 better. In germline, CDR1 is LNHNV, CDR2 YYDKDF (reference sequence). The CDR3 is made up of 13 amino acids.

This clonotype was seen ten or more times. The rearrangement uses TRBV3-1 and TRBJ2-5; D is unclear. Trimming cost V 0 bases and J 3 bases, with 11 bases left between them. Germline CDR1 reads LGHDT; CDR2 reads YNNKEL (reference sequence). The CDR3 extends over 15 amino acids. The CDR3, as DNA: TGTGCCAGCAGCCAAGACCCCCTACGGGAAGAGACCCAGTACTTC. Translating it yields CASSQDPLREETQYF.

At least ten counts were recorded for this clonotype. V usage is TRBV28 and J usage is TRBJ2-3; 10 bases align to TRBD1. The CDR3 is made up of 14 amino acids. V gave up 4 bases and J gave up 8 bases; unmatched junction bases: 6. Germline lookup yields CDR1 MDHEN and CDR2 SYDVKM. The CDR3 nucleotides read TGTGCCAGCAGTTGGGACAGGGGTCCCCCTACGCAGTATTTT. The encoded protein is CASSWDRGPPTQYF.

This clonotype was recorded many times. CDR3: CASSVAGGGYEQYF. The CDR3, as DNA: TGTGCCAGCAGCGTCGCGGGGGGCGGCTACGAGCAGTACTTC. V and J are TRBV9 and TRBJ2-7, with 8 bases that match TRBD2. From germline, CDR1 is SGDLS and CDR2 YYNGEE. The length of the CDR3 is 14 residues. Trimming took 2 bases from V and 3 from J; bases not matched to a gene: 4.

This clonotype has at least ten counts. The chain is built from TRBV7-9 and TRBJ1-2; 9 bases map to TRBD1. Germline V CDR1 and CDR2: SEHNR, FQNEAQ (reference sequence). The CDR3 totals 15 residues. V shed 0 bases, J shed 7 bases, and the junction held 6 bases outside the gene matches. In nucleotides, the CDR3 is TGTGCCAGCAGCTTAGCGGGACAGGGTTTGAGTGGCTACACCTTC. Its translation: CASSLAGQGLSGYTF.